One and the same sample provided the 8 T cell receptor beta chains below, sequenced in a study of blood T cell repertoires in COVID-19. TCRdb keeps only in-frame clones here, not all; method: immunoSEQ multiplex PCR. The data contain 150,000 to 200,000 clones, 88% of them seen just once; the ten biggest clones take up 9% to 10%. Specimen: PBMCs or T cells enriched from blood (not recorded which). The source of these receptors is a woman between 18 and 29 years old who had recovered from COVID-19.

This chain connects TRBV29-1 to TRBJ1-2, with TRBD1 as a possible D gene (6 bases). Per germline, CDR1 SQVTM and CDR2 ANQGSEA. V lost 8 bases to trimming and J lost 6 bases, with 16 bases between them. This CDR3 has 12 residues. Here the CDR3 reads CSTTGQGNGYTF. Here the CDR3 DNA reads TGCAGCACCACGGGGCAGGGGAATGGCTACACCTTC. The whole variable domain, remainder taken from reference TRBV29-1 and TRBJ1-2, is SAVISQKPSRDICQRGTSLTIQCQVDSQVTMMFWYRQQPGQSLTLIATANQGSEATYESGFVIDKFPISRPNLTFSTLTVSNMSPEDSSIYLCSTTGQGNGYTFGSGTRLTVV.

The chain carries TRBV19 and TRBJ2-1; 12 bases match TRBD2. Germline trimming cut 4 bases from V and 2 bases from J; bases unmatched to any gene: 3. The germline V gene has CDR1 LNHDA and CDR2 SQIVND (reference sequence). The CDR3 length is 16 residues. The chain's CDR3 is CASSKTSGGTYNEQFF. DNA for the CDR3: TGTGCCAGTAGTAAGACTAGCGGGGGAACCTACAATGAGCAGTTCTTC.

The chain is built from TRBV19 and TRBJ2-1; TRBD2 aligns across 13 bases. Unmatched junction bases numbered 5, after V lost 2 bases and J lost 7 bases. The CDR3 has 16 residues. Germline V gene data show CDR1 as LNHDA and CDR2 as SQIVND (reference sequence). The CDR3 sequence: CASSIQTSGGANEQFF. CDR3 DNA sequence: TGTGCCAGTAGTATACAAACTAGCGGGGGGGCGAATGAGCAGTTCTTC.

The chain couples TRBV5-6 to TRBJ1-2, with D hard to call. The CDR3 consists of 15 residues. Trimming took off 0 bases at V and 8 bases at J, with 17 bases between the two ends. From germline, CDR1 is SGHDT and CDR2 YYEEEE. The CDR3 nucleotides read TGTGCCAGCAGCTTGGTTGTAGAGTCCCATCCCGGCTACACCTTC. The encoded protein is CASSLVVESHPGYTF.

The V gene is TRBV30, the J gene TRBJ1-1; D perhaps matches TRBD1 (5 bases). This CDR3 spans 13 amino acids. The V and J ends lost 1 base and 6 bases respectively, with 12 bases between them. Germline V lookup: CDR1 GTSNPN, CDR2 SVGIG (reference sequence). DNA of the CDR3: TGTGCCTGGAGTGAAGGGGTCTGGTCTGAAGCTTTCTTT. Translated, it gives CAWSEGVWSEAFF.

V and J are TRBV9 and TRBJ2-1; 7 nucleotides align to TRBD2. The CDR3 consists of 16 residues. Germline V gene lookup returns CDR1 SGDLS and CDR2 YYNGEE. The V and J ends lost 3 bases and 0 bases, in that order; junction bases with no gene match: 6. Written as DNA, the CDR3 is TGTGCCAGCAGCGCGGCGGGAGCCAGCTCCTACAATGAGCAGTTCTTC. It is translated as CASSAAGASSYNEQFF.

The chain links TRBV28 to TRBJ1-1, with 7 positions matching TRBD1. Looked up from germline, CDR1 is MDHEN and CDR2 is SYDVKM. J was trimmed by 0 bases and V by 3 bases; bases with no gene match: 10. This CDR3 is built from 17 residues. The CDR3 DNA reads TGTGCCAGCAGTTTCGCCCTGGGACAGAGTATGAACACTGAAGCTTTCTTT. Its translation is CASSFALGQSMNTEAFF. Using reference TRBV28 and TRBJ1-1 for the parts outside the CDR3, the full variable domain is DVKVTQSSRYLVKRTGEKVFLECVQDMDHENMFWYRQDPGLGLRLIYFSYDVKMKEKGDIPEGYSVSREKKERFSLILESASTNQTSMYLCASSFALGQSMNTEAFFGQGTRLTVV.

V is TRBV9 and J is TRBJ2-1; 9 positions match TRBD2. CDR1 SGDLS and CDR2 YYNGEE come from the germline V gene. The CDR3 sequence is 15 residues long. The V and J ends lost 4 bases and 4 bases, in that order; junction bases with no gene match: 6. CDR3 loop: CASSQLAGDYNEQFF. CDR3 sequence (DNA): TGTGCCAGCAGCCAATTAGCGGGGGATTACAATGAGCAGTTCTTC.